There are a few counts of the clone carrying this T cell receptor beta chain. Its target is unknown. Looked up from germline, CDR1 is SEHNR and CDR2 is FQNEAQ (reference sequence). Trimming removed 5 bases from V and 9 bases from J, with 7 bases in between. This CDR3 is built from 11 residues. After 5'RACE with constant-segment primers, TCR alpha and TCR beta cDNA libraries carrying sample barcodes and UMIs were obtained. Each CDR3 protein gets one entry after TCRdb re-called the 5' RACE reads with MiXCR. The sample records some 450,000 distinct CDR3 sequences, around 18% being singletons. This entry is derived from a study of T-cell memory formation after mild COVID-19. On the study more broadly: The TCR clusters were mostly specific to one donor.

General study findings and limits: Pre-infection memory carried some responding clones, suggesting that cross-reactive memory joined. Day 37-peaking second-wave clones had unconfirmed SARS-CoV-2 specificity.

This sequence originates from an adult woman who had mild COVID-19 (a few samples of this study predate the infection). Cell type and time point are not known. The chain recombines TRBV7-9 with TRBJ2-2, with D tentatively TRBD2 (5 bases). Sequencing used PBMCs or a T cell subset sorted from them (not recorded which). CDR3 in DNA: TGTGCCAGCAGCCCGGGGTGGGAGCTGTTTTTT. Translated: CASSPGWELFF.